These 24 T cell receptor beta chains were sequenced from one sample in a study of CD8+ T cells in alopecia areata. RNA, once extracted, was reverse transcribed into cDNA for use as the sequencing template. The data were produced by immunoSEQ multiplex PCR, yet TCRdb's version contains in-frame clones alone and is incomplete. The repertoire holds around 250,000 clones, with around 67% as singletons. The sequenced sample was CD4+ T cells sorted from blood, obtained at week 0. These receptors were obtained from a human donor with alopecia areata.

The genes are TRBV9 and TRBJ1-1; perhaps TRBD1 as D (5 bases). The CDR3 loop spans 15 amino acids. CDR1 and CDR2 from the germline V gene are SGDLS and YYNGEE. V was pared by 0 bases and J by 1 base, with 10 bases between. In nucleotides, the CDR3 is TGTGCCAGCAGCGTAGTTCGGACACCGAACACTGAAGCTTTCTTT. It yields the protein CASSVVRTPNTEAFF.

V usage is TRBV30 and J usage is TRBJ2-3; D remains unclear. CDR1 and CDR2 (germline): GTSNPN, SVGIG (reference sequence). The V end was cut by 4 bases, the J end by 0 bases, with 8 bases between. The CDR3 contains 13 residues. The CDR3: CAWNKFSTDTQYF. The CDR3 DNA reads TGTGCCTGGAATAAGTTTAGCACAGATACGCAGTATTTT.

The chain links TRBV18 to TRBJ1-6; TRBD1 might be the D (5 bases). V lost 2 bases to trimming and J lost 10 bases, with 12 bases between them. Germline loops: CDR1 KGHSH, CDR2 LQKENI. This CDR3 spans 14 amino acids. CDR3 nucleotides: TGTGCCAGCTCACCAGGGGCAGGGCGATCACCCCTCCACTTT. It yields the protein CASSPGAGRSPLHF.

The rearrangement uses TRBV5-1 and TRBJ2-5, with D maybe TRBD1 (6 bases). The germline V gene encodes CDR1 SGHRS and CDR2 YFSETQ. The ends were cut back, 4 bases at V and 2 bases at J, with 12 bases in the middle. The CDR3 is 14 amino acids. The CDR3 coding sequence is TGCGCCAGCAGCCCAGGACAGTTTCAAGAGACCCAGTACTTC. It yields the protein CASSPGQFQETQYF.

The table lists this clone with many counts. V and J are TRBV7-2 and TRBJ2-2; no clear D. This CDR3 comprises 13 residues. CDR1 SGHTA and CDR2 FQGNSA come from the germline V gene. Trimming shortened V by 6 bases and J by 4 bases, and 9 bases separated the two germline ends. The CDR3 nucleotides are TGTGCCAGCAGGTCCAGACTCACCGGGGAGCTGTTTTTT. Translation gives CASRSRLTGELFF.

The V and J genes are TRBV15 and TRBJ2-7; possible D gene TRBD2, 6 bases. The V end was cut by 0 bases, the J end by 0 bases, with 9 bases between. This CDR3 is built from 15 residues. CDR1 LNHNV and CDR2 YYDKDF come from the germline V gene (reference sequence). As DNA, the CDR3 is TGTGCCACCAGCAGAGACGGAGGGGACTCCTACGAGCAGTACTTC. Translation gives CATSRDGGDSYEQYF.

The chain has TRBV7-6 and TRBJ2-7; 7 bases agree with TRBD1. Trimming took 2 bases from V and 0 from J; bases not matched to a gene: 4. The CDR3 loop spans 15 amino acids. CDR1 is SGHVS, CDR2 FNYEAQ, per germline. For the CDR3, the DNA is TGTGCCAGCAGCTTATCACAGGGGCTCTCCTACGAGCAGTACTTC. Its protein is CASSLSQGLSYEQYF. The full variable domain, in which reference TRBV7-6 and TRBJ2-7 provide the parts outside the CDR3, is GAGVSQSPRYKVTKRGQDVALRCDPISGHVSLYWYRQALGQGPEFLTYFNYEAQQDKSGLPNDRFSAERPEGSISTLTIQRTEQRDSAMYRCASSLSQGLSYEQYFGPGTRLTVT.

This chain links TRBV5-1 with TRBJ1-2; TRBD1 is a possible D gene (6 bases). In germline, CDR1 is SGHRS, CDR2 YFSETQ. The CDR3 runs 15 residues. Trimming took 5 bases from V and 4 from J, leaving 18 bases between them. CDR3 in DNA: TGCGCCAGCAGACAACCGGGACAATCCATCTATGGCTACACCTTC. This gives the protein CASRQPGQSIYGYTF. The full variable domain, completed using reference TRBV5-1 and TRBJ1-2, is KAGVTQTPRYLIKTRGQQVTLSCSPISGHRSVSWYQQTPGQGLQFLFEYFSETQRNKGNFPGRFSGRQFSNSRSEMNVSTLELGDSALYLCASRQPGQSIYGYTFGSGTRLTVV.

The chain is built from TRBV7-9 and TRBJ2-7; a weak D match, TRBD1 (6 bases). With 1 base removed from V and 3 bases from J, the gap between germline ends came to 10 bases. Germline V CDR1 and CDR2: SEHNR, FQNEAQ (reference sequence). The CDR3 spans 14 residues. Here the CDR3 reads CASSLVQGSYEQYF. In nucleotides, the CDR3 is TGTGCCAGCAGCTTAGTACAGGGCAGCTACGAGCAGTACTTC.

CDR3: CAWSAGSRDTDTQYF. The CDR3 DNA reads TGTGCCTGGAGTGCCGGGTCCAGGGACACAGATACGCAGTATTTT. The chain uses TRBV30 and TRBJ2-3; a weak D match, TRBD1 (5 bases). This CDR3 has 15 amino acids. CDR1 and CDR2 (germline): GTSNPN, SVGIG (reference sequence). V dropped 1 base and J dropped 2 bases, with 13 bases sitting between them.

The J gene is TRBJ1-1, the V gene TRBV29-1; TRBD1 might be the D (5 bases). The CDR3 contains 13 residues. Germline-derived CDR1 and CDR2 are SQVTM and ANQGSEA. Trimming stripped 8 bases from V and 3 bases from J, with 16 bases between. For the CDR3, the DNA is TGCAGCACCGAACCCCAGGGATACACTGAAGCTTTCTTT. Translation gives CSTEPQGYTEAFF. Together with reference TRBV29-1 and TRBJ1-1, the CDR3 gives the full variable domain: SAVISQKPSRDICQRGTSLTIQCQVDSQVTMMFWYRQQPGQSLTLIATANQGSEATYESGFVIDKFPISRPNLTFSTLTVSNMSPEDSSIYLCSTEPQGYTEAFFGQGTRLTVV.

The chain couples TRBV30 to TRBJ1-2; tentative D call: TRBD1 (6 bases). V was trimmed by 2 bases and J by 4 bases, leaving 8 bases between them. Germline values: CDR1 GTSNPN, CDR2 SVGIG (reference sequence). The CDR3 has 12 amino acids. The CDR3 protein is CAWSTGTYGYTF. In DNA, the CDR3 is TGTGCCTGGAGTACAGGGACCTATGGCTACACCTTC.

The count of this clone is one. The V gene is TRBV9, the J gene TRBJ1-2; D is uncertain. V was trimmed by 0 bases and J by 3 bases, leaving 6 bases between them. Germline V CDR1 and CDR2: SGDLS, YYNGEE. The CDR3 spans 13 residues. CDR3 residues: CASSVATDYGYTF. The CDR3 DNA reads TGTGCCAGCAGCGTAGCGACGGACTATGGCTACACCTTC.

V gene TRBV29-1 combines with J gene TRBJ1-6, with TRBD1 matching 9 bases. This CDR3 is 14 amino acids long. Germline loops: CDR1 SQVTM, CDR2 ANQGSEA. V lost 6 bases, J lost 7 bases, and 7 bases stayed unmatched. The CDR3 nucleotides are TGCAGCGTCGGGACAGGGCGGGCAAATTCACCCCTCCACTTT. It specifies CSVGTGRANSPLHF. The full variable domain, in which reference TRBV29-1 and TRBJ1-6 provide the parts outside the CDR3, is SAVISQKPSRDICQRGTSLTIQCQVDSQVTMMFWYRQQPGQSLTLIATANQGSEATYESGFVIDKFPISRPNLTFSTLTVSNMSPEDSSIYLCSVGTGRANSPLHFGNGTRLTVT.

V gene TRBV29-1 combines with J gene TRBJ2-5, with TRBD2 matching 12 bases. V was clipped by 2 bases and J by 2 bases; unmatched bases: 6. Per germline, CDR1 SQVTM and CDR2 ANQGSEA. CDR3 length: 16 amino acids. The CDR3 sequence is CSVEILAGGSQETQYF. DNA of the CDR3: TGCAGCGTTGAAATACTAGCGGGGGGATCTCAAGAGACCCAGTACTTC.

The V gene is TRBV29-1, the J gene TRBJ2-6; D might be TRBD1 or TRBD2, each matching 5 bases. In germline, CDR1 is SQVTM, CDR2 ANQGSEA. The V gene lost 6 bases and the J gene lost 0 bases, with 9 bases spanning the gap. The CDR3 has 14 amino acids. The CDR3 nucleotides are TGCAGCGTCGGGGCGGGCTCTGGGGCCAACGTCCTGACTTTC. It codes for CSVGAGSGANVLTF.

This clone was picked up a small number of times. The gene calls are TRBV7-2 and TRBJ1-6; a weak D match, TRBD1 (6 bases). The V end was cut by 5 bases, the J end by 8 bases, with 13 bases between. The CDR3 covers 14 residues. From germline, CDR1 is SGHTA and CDR2 FQGNSA. As DNA, the CDR3 is TGTGCCAGCAGCGCGGACAGCCGCCATTCACCCCTCCACTTT. It codes for CASSADSRHSPLHF.

This chain connects TRBV27 to TRBJ2-6, with D perhaps matching TRBD1 (5 bases). This CDR3 spans 15 amino acids. The germline V gene has CDR1 MNHEY and CDR2 SMNVEV (reference sequence). Trimming shortened V by 2 bases and J by 2 bases, and 7 bases separated the two germline ends. DNA for the CDR3: TGTGCCAGCAGTTTACTCAGGGCTGGGGCCAACGTCCTGACTTTC. This encodes CASSLLRAGANVLTF.

This clone came up a few times. At one boundary the junction diverges from the germline segment, which might be a read error. The gene calls are TRBV11-2 and TRBJ2-4, with D hard to call. Germline values: CDR1 SGHAT, CDR2 FQNNGV. The CDR3 spans 14 residues. For the CDR3, the DNA is TGTGCCAGCAGCTTAGACTCCGCCATAAACATTCAGTACTTC. Its translation is CASSLDSAINIQYF. Supplemented by reference TRBV11-2 and TRBJ2-4, the full variable domain reads EAGVAQSPRYKIIEKRQSVAFWCNPISGHATLYWYQQILGQGPKLLIQFQNNGVVDDSQLPKDRFSAERLKGVDSTLKIQPAKLEDSAVYLCASSLDSAINIQYFGAGTRLSVL.

J is TRBJ2-5 and V is TRBV11-2; TRBD2 might be the D (6 bases). Germline CDR1 SGHAT, CDR2 FQNNGV. Between the trimmed V and J ends, which lost 1 base and 5 bases, there was a span of 14 bases. This CDR3 is built from 15 residues. This CDR3 is CASSLGAGPGETQYF. The DNA of the CDR3 is TGTGCCAGCAGCTTAGGTGCGGGGCCGGGGGAGACCCAGTACTTC.

The chain has TRBV29-1 and TRBJ2-5, with 8 bases identical to TRBD2. This CDR3 spans 14 amino acids. Germline V lookup: CDR1 SQVTM, CDR2 ANQGSEA. The J segment lost 4 bases and the V segment lost 5 bases, leaving 9 bases of the junction unmatched. The CDR3 nucleotides are TGCAGCGTTCTAGACACGGGAGGGGCAGAGACCCAGTACTTC. It translates to CSVLDTGGAETQYF.

This clone turned up a few times. The CDR3 protein is CASSGAGTSTDTQYF. The CDR3 DNA follows: TGTGCCAGCAGTGGAGCAGGGACTAGCACAGATACGCAGTATTTT. The chain uses TRBV25-1 and TRBJ2-3; TRBD2 is a possible D gene (6 bases). V gave up 4 bases and J gave up 0 bases, with 11 bases separating them. CDR1 and CDR2 from the germline V gene are MGHDK and SYGVNS. The CDR3 has 15 residues.

The V call is TRBV5-1, the J call TRBJ1-1; the match to TRBD1 covers 8 bases. V lost 4 bases and J lost 1; bases outside the gene matches: 6. The CDR3 has 15 residues. Germline CDR1 and CDR2: SGHRS and YFSETQ. CDR3 in DNA: TGCGCCAGCAGCCTGGACAGGGCAGCGAACACTGAAGCTTTCTTT. This codes for CASSLDRAANTEAFF.

The rearrangement uses TRBV2 and TRBJ1-1; 12 nucleotides align to TRBD1. Germline CDR1 and CDR2: SNHLY and FYNNEI. CDR3 size: 16 residues. Trimming took 6 bases from V and 1 from J; bases not matched to a gene: 6. The CDR3 DNA reads TGTGCCAGCAGGCGGGACAGGGGGCCGGGGAACACTGAAGCTTTCTTT. Encoded protein: CASRRDRGPGNTEAFF.